This entry lists 15 T cell receptor beta chains sequenced from one sample in a study of blood T cell repertoires in COVID-19. The protocol was immunoSEQ multiplex PCR, while the TCRdb copy is restricted to in-frame clones and leaves out a portion. The sample includes about 140,000 clones, 65% to 90% seen only once; the top ten take 8.2%. Input material: peripheral blood. These receptors originate from a human donor in a cohort sampled during active COVID-19.

The V gene is TRBV2, the J gene TRBJ2-1; 8 bases map to TRBD2. CDR1 and CDR2 from the germline V gene are SNHLY and FYNNEI. This CDR3 is built from 13 residues. The junction had 2 bases not matched to a gene; V was cut back by 5 bases and J by 5 bases. The CDR3 reads CASSLLADNEQFF. The CDR3, as DNA: TGTGCCAGCAGTTTACTAGCGGACAATGAGCAGTTCTTC.

CDR3 in DNA: TGTGCCAGCAAACTAGCGGGGGCATACAATGAGCAGTTCTTC. Encoded protein: CASKLAGAYNEQFF. V is TRBV5-4 and J is TRBJ2-1, with 11 bases lining up with TRBD2. Unmatched junction bases numbered 3, after V lost 6 bases and J lost 4 bases. Per germline, CDR1 SGHNT and CDR2 YYREEE (reference sequence). The CDR3 spans 14 residues. Supplemented by reference TRBV5-4 and TRBJ2-1, the full variable domain reads ETGVTQSPTHLIKTRGQQVTLRCSSQSGHNTVSWYQQALGQGPQFIFQYYREEENGRGNFPPRFSGLQFPNYSSELNVNALELDDSALYLCASKLAGAYNEQFFGPGTRLTVL.

This chain links TRBV5-4 with TRBJ2-1; 10 bases match TRBD2. The germline V gene has CDR1 SGHNT and CDR2 YYREEE (reference sequence). This CDR3 has 17 amino acids. With V trimmed by 0 bases and J by 9 bases, 12 bases remained unmatched. Written as DNA, the CDR3 is TGTGCCAGCAGCTTGGATACGGCAGCGGGAGGGCCGGGTGAGCAGTTCTTC. It yields the protein CASSLDTAAGGPGEQFF.

V and J are TRBV29-1 and TRBJ1-3, with D unclear. The CDR3 totals 15 residues. V was clipped by 0 bases and J by 0 bases, with 9 bases between them. Per the germline V gene, CDR1 is SQVTM and CDR2 is ANQGSEA. CDR3 protein: CSVEDSWSSGNTIYF. CDR3 in DNA: TGCAGCGTTGAAGATAGTTGGAGCTCTGGAAACACCATATATTTT.

This sequence joins TRBV5-1 and TRBJ1-4; D perhaps matches TRBD1 (5 bases). V was pared by 4 bases and J by 7 bases, with 14 bases between. The CDR3 length is 14 residues. Per germline, CDR1 SGHRS and CDR2 YFSETQ. CDR3 in amino acids: CASSPLAGGEKLFF. CDR3 coding DNA: TGCGCCAGCAGCCCCCTCGCGGGGGGTGAAAAACTGTTTTTT.

The chain has TRBV9 and TRBJ2-3; a weak D match, TRBD2 (6 bases). This CDR3 comprises 17 residues. Germline CDR1 reads SGDLS; CDR2 reads YYNGEE. Deletions cut 1 base from V and 4 bases from J, with 19 bases between. The CDR3 here is CASSVSRKRAGPDTQYF. The CDR3 bases are TGTGCCAGCAGCGTAAGTCGGAAGCGGGCGGGCCCAGATACGCAGTATTTT.

This clone was recorded once. The CDR3 DNA is TGTGCCAGCAGCTTAGGTTTAGCGGGCAATGAGCAGTTCTTC. It is translated as CASSLGLAGNEQFF. The chain recombines TRBV7-3 with TRBJ2-1, with 7 positions matching TRBD2. The CDR3 is made up of 14 amino acids. The V gene end was trimmed by 2 bases and the J gene end by 6 bases; junction bases not matched to a gene: 4. CDR1 is SGHTA and CDR2 is FQGTGA in the germline V gene.

In this sample, this clone turned up many times. The rearrangement uses TRBV18 and TRBJ2-1; 10 bases align to TRBD2. V lost 3 bases to trimming and J lost 7 bases; unmatched junction nucleotides: 9. Germline values: CDR1 KGHSH, CDR2 LQKENI. This CDR3 spans 16 amino acids. The CDR3 DNA reads TGTGCCAGCTCACCCGGCGGGACTAGCGTTCCTAATGAGCAGTTCTTC. This codes for CASSPGGTSVPNEQFF.

The chain carries TRBV4-1 and TRBJ2-7; a possible D gene is TRBD2 (6 bases). The V end was cut by 0 bases, the J end by 11 bases, with 17 bases between. Germline V lookup: CDR1 MGHRA, CDR2 YSYEKL. The CDR3 totals 14 residues. In DNA, the CDR3 is TGCGCCAGCAGCCAAGAGTGGTCAGTGGGGGAGGAGTACTTC. Its protein is CASSQEWSVGEEYF.

The gene calls are TRBV5-1 and TRBJ2-7, with TRBD2 matching 13 bases. Germline CDR1 and CDR2: SGHRS and YFSETQ. Germline trimming cut 6 bases from V and 4 bases from J; bases unmatched to any gene: 4. CDR3 length equals 14 residues. The CDR3: CASTRTSGSYEQYF. The CDR3 coding sequence is TGCGCCAGCACCCGGACTAGCGGGAGTTACGAGCAGTACTTC. Filled out from reference TRBV5-1 and TRBJ2-7, the complete variable domain reads KAGVTQTPRYLIKTRGQQVTLSCSPISGHRSVSWYQQTPGQGLQFLFEYFSETQRNKGNFPGRFSGRQFSNSRSEMNVSTLELGDSALYLCASTRTSGSYEQYFGPGTRLTVT.

V and J are TRBV24-1 and TRBJ1-5; possibly TRBD1 for D (5 bases). Trimming removed 4 bases at V and 9 bases at J, with 15 bases between. This CDR3 comprises 14 residues. The V gene's germline CDR1 is KGHDR and CDR2 SFDVKD. The CDR3 DNA is TGTGCCACCAGTGACCCCGGCAGGGAGGGGCCCCAGCATTTT. It is translated as CATSDPGREGPQHF.

The rearrangement uses TRBV7-3 and TRBJ2-2, with 15 bases lining up with TRBD2. The germline CDR1 and CDR2 sequences are SGHTA and FQGTGA. The CDR3 contains 16 residues. Losses at the gene ends were 3 bases for V and 5 bases for J; bases not matched to a gene: 1. Here the CDR3 reads CASSLGLAGGTGELFF. The CDR3 DNA reads TGTGCCAGCAGCTTGGGACTAGCGGGAGGAACCGGGGAGCTGTTTTTT.

The rearrangement links TRBV29-1 to TRBJ1-1; 7 bases are shared with TRBD1. CDR3 size: 16 residues. Per germline, CDR1 SQVTM and CDR2 ANQGSEA. Trimming at V came to 0 bases and at J to 3 bases, leaving 10 bases not matched to a gene. The CDR3, as DNA: TGCAGCGTTGAAGATCGACAGGGAAGCGAAGACACTGAAGCTTTCTTT. Protein: CSVEDRQGSEDTEAFF.

The table lists this clone with a count of one. The gene calls are TRBV28 and TRBJ2-1; D not resolved. The CDR3 is 15 residues long. V lost 8 bases and J lost 5, with 19 bases in between. Germline V CDR1 and CDR2: MDHEN, SYDVKM. The CDR3 DNA reads TGTGCCAGCCCCCAGACAACGAACTTGAACAATGAGCAGTTCTTC. Translating it yields CASPQTTNLNNEQFF.

This rearrangement joins TRBV19 to TRBJ1-5, with 7 bases that match TRBD1. The V gene end was trimmed by 6 bases and the J gene end by 5 bases; junction bases not matched to a gene: 4. The CDR3 has 13 amino acids. The V gene's germline CDR1 is LNHDA and CDR2 SQIVND (reference sequence). The CDR3 here is CASSADRDQPQHF. In nucleotides, the CDR3 is TGTGCCAGTAGCGCTGACAGGGATCAGCCCCAGCATTTT.